This TCR beta chain is from a study of cytomegalovirus exposure and HLA in healthy donors. The CDR3 spans 14 residues. Trimming removed 7 bases at V and 5 bases at J, with 18 bases between. CDR1 SGDLS and CDR2 YYNGEE come from the germline V gene. Study-level findings and limits: Later on, a genetic analysis was performed. It linked a missense variant in DCLRE1C with V- and J-gene trimming of TCR beta.

Regarding this clone: Its specificity is unknown.

The PCR employed 60 Vbeta primers together with 13 Jbeta primers. Original methodology: A follow-up analysis tallied around 80 million unique TCR beta chains, roughly 11 million shared. Sequenced by immunoSEQ multiplex PCR; TCRdb stores in-frame clones only, minus some. D and trimming were read from the DNA, whereas the V and J calls and clone size are those reported in that table. The table includes more than 140,000 clones, approximately 80% detected once. Though nominally healthy at sampling, donors likely had unrecorded immune exposures. Sequenced input: PBMCs. The V call is TRBV9, the J call TRBJ1-2, with D perhaps TRBD1 (6 bases). This receptor was taken from a man aged 25-40 years in good health and CMV-seropositive. CDR3 bases: TGTGCCAGCGGGGACGGGACATATCCTTATGGCTACACCTTC. Protein: CASGDGTYPYGYTF.